The clone carrying this TCR beta chain was counted at least ten times. Its antigen is unidentified. This specimen comes from a study of T-cell memory formation after mild COVID-19. TCRdb called the 5' RACE reads again in MiXCR, with one record for every CDR3 protein. The table shows over 350,000 distinct CDR3 sequences, with about a sixth occurring only once. Study-wide results and caveats: Nothing showed for sure that second-wave clones peaking on day 37 were SARS-CoV-2 specific.

V was trimmed by 1 base and J by 4 bases, leaving 8 bases between them. The germline V gene has CDR1 SGHTA and CDR2 FQGNSA. CDR3 length: 15 residues. This chain connects TRBV7-2 to TRBJ2-6; no definite D call. Material: PBMCs or a T cell subset sorted from them (not recorded which). The TCR was taken from a man aged 18-30 years who had mild COVID-19 (a few samples of this study predate the infection). Cell type and time point are not known. In DNA, the CDR3 is TGTGCCAGCAGCTTAGACTTTTCAGGGGCCAACGTCCTGACTTTC. Amino acid sequence: CASSLDFSGANVLTF. The full variable domain, rest sourced from reference TRBV7-2 and TRBJ2-6, is GAGVSQSPSNKVTEKGKDVELRCDPISGHTALYWYRQSLGQGLEFLIYFQGNSAPDKSGLPSDRFSAERTGGSVSTLTIQRTQQEDSAVYLCASSLDFSGANVLTFGAGSRLTVL.